This T cell receptor (beta chain) originates from a study of blood T cell repertoires in COVID-19. Across the whole study: T cells, B-cell-depleted T cells, or PBMCs provided the cDNA or gDNA that served as material.

Authors' processing steps: Nucleated cell counts were estimated from reference gene primer amplification. The repertoire was sequenced with immunoSEQ multiplex PCR; TCRdb's copy has only in-frame clones and lacks some. For V, J and clone size, that table is used; D and trimming come from the DNA. The table records about 350,000 clones, 88% of them present only once. The cohort comprised adults aged roughly 18 to 95 years residing in about 25 US areas. In assigning cohorts, the study relied on participant-reported clinical history. Germline V lookup: CDR1 SGHNT, CDR2 YYREEE (reference sequence). CDR3 length equals 19 residues. Trimming at V came to 3 bases and at J to 2 bases, leaving 9 bases not matched to a gene.

The chain carries TRBV5-4 and TRBJ2-3, with 16 nucleotides matching TRBD2. Sequencing was performed on PBMCs or T cells enriched from blood (not recorded which). The TCR was taken from a woman aged 25 to 39 who had been exposed to COVID-19. The CDR3 loop is CASSWGTSGRADLTDTQYF. CDR3 DNA sequence: TGTGCCAGCAGCTGGGGGACTAGCGGGAGGGCAGACCTCACAGATACGCAGTATTTT.